This entry lists 25 T cell receptor beta chains sequenced from one sample in a study of control samples from healthy donors and cancer patients. The data were produced by immunoSEQ multiplex PCR, yet TCRdb's version contains in-frame clones alone and is incomplete. The sample shows 100,000 or so clones, approximately 90% of them seen only once. Material: blood. The source of these receptors is a man between 25 and 39 years old in good health.

The V gene is TRBV7-9, the J gene TRBJ1-1, with 9 bases fitting TRBD1. This CDR3 has 14 amino acids. After removal of 3 bases from V and 3 bases from J, the junction contained 2 bases not matched to a gene. Germline V gives CDR1 SEHNR, CDR2 FQNEAQ (reference sequence). The CDR3 bases are TGTGCCAGCAGCTTTCGACAGGGGGACACTGAAGCTTTCTTT. This codes for CASSFRQGDTEAFF.

J is TRBJ1-4 and V is TRBV14; D perhaps matches TRBD1 (5 bases). In germline, CDR1 is SGHDN, CDR2 FVKESK. Trimming cost V 3 bases and J 7 bases, with 15 bases left between them. The CDR3 extends over 15 amino acids. The CDR3: CASSQRGQGPEKLFF. DNA for the CDR3: TGTGCCAGCAGCCAGCGAGGGCAGGGTCCTGAAAAACTGTTTTTT.

The rearrangement uses TRBV12-3 or TRBV12-4 and TRBJ2-7, with no clear D. With 4 bases removed from V and 3 bases from J, the gap between germline ends came to 10 bases. The CDR3 extends over 13 amino acids. The CDR3 sequence: CASSSRTVYEQYV. The CDR3, as DNA: TGTGCCAGCAGTTCCCGTACGGTCTACGAGCAGTACGTC.

This clone was picked up one time. The V gene is TRBV29-1, the J gene TRBJ2-5, with D maybe TRBD2 (6 bases). CDR3 length equals 12 residues. V lost 5 bases to trimming and J lost 5 bases, with 12 bases between them. Germline values: CDR1 SQVTM, CDR2 ANQGSEA. The chain's CDR3 is CSVTPSGETQYF. CDR3 sequence (DNA): TGCAGCGTTACACCGAGCGGGGAGACCCAGTACTTC.

The chain employs TRBV20-1 and TRBJ2-5, with a weak D call TRBD1 (6 bases). The CDR3 loop spans 14 amino acids. V lost 3 bases, J lost 2 bases, and 13 bases lay in between. CDR1 is DFQATT, CDR2 SNEGSKA, per germline (reference sequence). Written as DNA, the CDR3 is TGCAGTGCTAGTCGGGACACGTCTCAAGAGACCCAGTACTTC. It codes for CSASRDTSQETQYF.

The chain is built from TRBV5-1 and TRBJ2-1, with D possibly being TRBD2 (7 bases). The CDR3 runs to 17 residues. Germline CDR1 reads SGHRS; CDR2 reads YFSETQ. Trimming took 0 bases from V and 5 from J, leaving 18 bases between them. The CDR3 DNA reads TGCGCCAGCAGCTTGGATATAGGGGGAGGGCCCCACAATGAGCAGTTCTTC. Translating it yields CASSLDIGGGPHNEQFF.

The V gene is TRBV2, the J gene TRBJ1-2, with no clear D. The CDR3 runs to 15 residues. The germline V gene has CDR1 SNHLY and CDR2 FYNNEI. Trimming pared 4 bases from V and 5 bases from J, leaving 17 bases between. This chain's CDR3 is CASSGRSYYSYGYTF. In DNA form, the CDR3 reads TGTGCCAGCAGTGGACGGTCGTATTACTCATATGGCTACACCTTC.

A few counts support this clone. V and J are TRBV4-1 and TRBJ1-5; no clear D gene. The CDR3 has 13 residues. V dropped 2 bases and J dropped 4 bases, with 6 bases sitting between them. CDR1 and CDR2 (germline): MGHRA, YSYEKL. The CDR3 region has the DNA TGCGCCAGCAGCCAATTCAGGAATCAGCCCCAGCATTTT. Encoded protein: CASSQFRNQPQHF.

This chain joins TRBV7-9 and TRBJ2-6, with no clear D. The CDR3 runs 15 residues. Trimming left V 1 base short and J 4 bases short, with 8 bases between. Looked up from germline, CDR1 is SEHNR and CDR2 is FQNEAQ (reference sequence). The CDR3 protein is CASSLDPGGANVLTF. DNA of the CDR3: TGTGCCAGCAGCTTAGACCCGGGCGGGGCCAACGTCCTGACTTTC.

This clone has only one observation. The chain has TRBV14 and TRBJ2-1; 8 bases agree with TRBD1. CDR1 is SGHDN and CDR2 is FVKESK in the germline V gene. CDR3 length equals 21 residues. The junction had 20 bases not matched to a gene; V was cut back by 0 bases and J by 4 bases. CDR3 residues: CASSQDWAAGGQAHFYNEQFF. CDR3 sequence (DNA): TGTGCCAGCAGCCAAGATTGGGCGGCAGGGGGACAGGCCCATTTTTACAATGAGCAGTTCTTC. Full variable domain (remainder filled in from reference TRBV14 and TRBJ2-1): EAGVTQFPSHSVIEKGQTVTLRCDPISGHDNLYWYRRVMGKEIKFLLHFVKESKQDESGMPNNRFLAERTGGTYSTLKVQPAELEDSGVYFCASSQDWAAGGQAHFYNEQFFGPGTRLTVL.

The chain recombines TRBV18 with TRBJ1-2; D unresolved. Germline V gene lookup returns CDR1 KGHSH and CDR2 LQKENI. V lost 6 bases, J lost 4 bases, and 12 bases lay in between. CDR3 size: 13 residues. The CDR3 DNA is TGTGCCAGCTCCCGGACCGATGCCTATGGCTACACCTTC. Translated: CASSRTDAYGYTF. Full variable domain (outside the CDR3, taken from reference TRBV18 and TRBJ1-2): NAGVMQNPRHLVRRRGQEARLRCSPMKGHSHVYWYRQLPEEGLKFMVYLQKENIIDESGMPKERFSAEFPKEGPSILRIQQVVRGDSAAYFCASSRTDAYGYTFGSGTRLTVV.

The chain links TRBV27 to TRBJ2-7; no reliable D call. Germline lookup yields CDR1 MNHEY and CDR2 SMNVEV (reference sequence). V lost 4 bases, J lost 8 bases, and 12 bases lay in between. This CDR3 spans 12 amino acids. The CDR3 spells CASSSRLGQQYF. In DNA form, the CDR3 reads TGTGCCAGCAGTTCCAGACTGGGCCAGCAGTACTTC.

The CDR3 DNA is TGTGCCACCAGCAGAAGACAGGGTATTACTGAAGCTTTCTTT. Its protein product is CATSRRQGITEAFF. The chain joins TRBV15 to TRBJ1-1; TRBD1 agrees at 7 bases. V shed 2 bases and J 5 bases; nucleotides not matched to a gene: 5. The CDR3 runs 14 residues. Germline V gene lookup returns CDR1 LNHNV and CDR2 YYDKDF (reference sequence).

Points on this clone: This CDR3 is also generated by other DNA sequences in the sample. The genes are TRBV7-2 and TRBJ1-2; a possible D gene is TRBD1 (5 bases). V lost 2 bases, J lost 2 bases, and 9 bases lay in between. This CDR3 spans 14 amino acids. The germline V gene has CDR1 SGHTA and CDR2 FQGNSA. The CDR3, as DNA: TGTGCCAGCAGCTTATCCTGGGGGAACTATGGCTACACCTTC. Amino acid sequence: CASSLSWGNYGYTF.

The genes are TRBV10-3 and TRBJ2-3; D is possibly TRBD2 (7 bases). The CDR3 is 13 amino acids. Germline CDR1 is ENHRY and CDR2 is SYGVKD. With 8 bases removed from V and 0 bases from J, the gap between germline ends came to 9 bases. CDR3 DNA sequence: TGTGCCATCGGGGGGGCGAGCACAGATACGCAGTATTTT. It specifies CAIGGASTDTQYF.

This chain joins TRBV30 and TRBJ1-4; 11 bases are shared with TRBD1. The CDR3 consists of 15 residues. Germline loops: CDR1 GTSNPN, CDR2 SVGIG (reference sequence). V gave up 1 base and J gave up 7 bases; unmatched junction bases: 5. CDR3 DNA sequence: TGTGCCTGGAGTGGCATCGGGACAGGGGGTGAAAAACTGTTTTTT. It yields the protein CAWSGIGTGGEKLFF.

This chain's CDR3 is CASSLASRRDYEQYF. DNA for the CDR3: TGTGCCAGCAGCTTAGCGAGTCGGCGGGACTACGAGCAGTACTTC. The genes are TRBV11-1 and TRBJ2-7; D is possibly TRBD2 (6 bases). V was cut by 0 bases and J by 3 bases, with 12 bases left in between. This CDR3 spans 15 amino acids. The V gene's germline CDR1 is SGHAT and CDR2 FQDESV (reference sequence). Full variable domain (outside the CDR3, taken from reference TRBV11-1 and TRBJ2-7): EAEVAQSPRYKITEKSQAVAFWCDPISGHATLYWYRQILGQGPELLVQFQDESVVDDSQLPKDRFSAERLKGVDSTLKIQPAELGDSAMYLCASSLASRRDYEQYFGPGTRLTVT.

This clone came up a few times. In DNA form, the CDR3 reads TGTGCCAGCAGCTTCAGGGGATATAATCAGCCCCAGCATTTT. Translating gives CASSFRGYNQPQHF. The J gene is TRBJ1-5, the V gene TRBV7-8; tentative D call: TRBD1 (6 bases). The germline CDR1 and CDR2 sequences are SGHVS and FQNEAQ. CDR3 size: 14 residues. Deletions cut 3 bases from V and 4 bases from J, with 10 bases between.

Only a few counts were recorded for this clone. The chain combines TRBV28 with TRBJ1-2; D is unresolved. The CDR3 runs to 13 residues. Trimming cost V 6 bases and J 5 bases, with 13 bases left between them. Germline-derived CDR1 and CDR2 are MDHEN and SYDVKM. The CDR3 sequence: CASSRREAYGYTF. The CDR3 DNA is TGTGCCAGCAGCCGACGGGAGGCTTATGGCTACACCTTC.

CDR3 bases: TGTGCCAGCAGCGCGCGGAGGGCCGGGCACGAGCAGTACTTC. Its translation is CASSARRAGHEQYF. The chain uses TRBV9 and TRBJ2-7, with a possible D match to TRBD2 (6 bases). This CDR3 is built from 14 residues. Trimming removed 3 bases from V and 5 bases from J, with 15 bases in between. The germline CDR1 and CDR2 sequences are SGDLS and YYNGEE. The full variable domain, completed using reference TRBV9 and TRBJ2-7, is DSGVTQTPKHLITATGQRVTLRCSPRSGDLSVYWYQQSLDQGLQFLIQYYNGEERAKGNILERFSAQQFPDLHSELNLSSLELGDSALYFCASSARRAGHEQYFGPGTRLTVT.

The V and J genes are TRBV18 and TRBJ2-7; TRBD1 might be the D (5 bases). CDR1 and CDR2 from the germline V gene are KGHSH and LQKENI. V dropped 3 bases and J dropped 2 bases, with 11 bases sitting between them. The CDR3 has 14 residues. The CDR3 region is CASSPGAGTYEQYV. The CDR3 DNA is TGTGCCAGCTCACCGGGCGCAGGGACCTACGAGCAGTACGTC.

The gene calls are TRBV19 and TRBJ2-1, with 13 positions matching TRBD2. The CDR3 has 18 amino acids. The V gene's germline CDR1 is LNHDA and CDR2 SQIVND (reference sequence). V lost 3 bases, J lost 4 bases, and 9 bases stayed unmatched. CDR3 sequence reads: CASSIGLAGVSLYNEQFF. The CDR3 DNA follows: TGTGCCAGTAGTATCGGACTAGCGGGAGTTAGCCTTTACAATGAGCAGTTCTTC.

The chain is built from TRBV11-2 and TRBJ2-1, with 8 nucleotides matching TRBD2. V shed 5 bases, J shed 9 bases, and the junction held 6 bases outside the gene matches. The CDR3 length is 13 residues. Germline V lookup: CDR1 SGHAT, CDR2 FQNNGV. CDR3 in DNA: TGTGCCAGCAGCCCACTAGCGGTGGGTGAGCAGTTCTTC. Translating gives CASSPLAVGEQFF.

J is TRBJ2-6 and V is TRBV18, with a possible D match to TRBD1 (6 bases). This CDR3 is 13 amino acids long. Germline V CDR1 and CDR2: KGHSH, LQKENI. V was cut by 3 bases and J by 9 bases, with 9 bases left in between. The CDR3, as DNA: TGTGCCAGCTCACCTGGACAGAACAACGTCCTGACTTTC. Its translation: CASSPGQNNVLTF.

The gene calls are TRBV3-1 (or the pseudogene TRBV3-2) and TRBJ1-2, with D possibly being TRBD1 (5 bases). The CDR3 contains 13 residues. In germline, CDR1 is LGHDT, CDR2 YNNKEL (reference sequence). V was clipped by 3 bases and J by 4 bases, with 9 bases between them. CDR3 loop: CASSHGGLYGYTF. The CDR3 DNA follows: TGTGCCAGCAGCCACGGGGGTCTCTATGGCTACACCTTC.